What follows describes a single T cell receptor (beta chain). The specificity of this receptor is unknown. Base qualities are not provided; no much larger clone lies one nucleotide away. The CDR3 regions of human TCRbeta chains were analyzed by immunosequencing. Concerning the study's data processing: Repertoire TCRs were checked for matches against a reference library of SARS-CoV-2-specific TCRs that had been generated using the MIRA antigen-specificity platform. Breadth was defined as the fraction of unique TCRs that were SARS-CoV-2-associated. Depth was defined as the fraction of total T cells that were SARS-CoV-2-associated. Using the MIRA data, each spike-specific TCR was assigned both to the spike region to which the TCR was reactive and to a CD4 or CD8 class. Log10-transformed breadth and depth values were compared by one-way ANOVA with Sidak's multiple comparisons tests. Drawn from immuneACCESS, this table holds only the in-frame rearrangements with V and J called that TCRdb kept. Clones are partly lost; checked studies trace under half to an unresolved V gene and leave the rest unexplained. V, J and clone size reflect that table, while D and trimming were determined from the DNA. Counted in this sample were 130,000 to 150,000 clones; 88% of them appeared once. Approximately 15% of the sample lies in the top ten.

The time point label for this specimen denotes: baseline before first vaccination. Vaccinee samples came from UK trials COV001 and COV002, including a single-blind randomized controlled phase 2/3 trial of AZD1222 (ChAdOx1 nCoV-19) in healthy adults. For TCRbeta chain sequencing, PBMC samples from trial participants were taken at day 0 and at day 28 after the second dose. This entry comes from a study of T cell responses to AZD1222 COVID-19 vaccine (dated by TCRdb to the early 2020s). A note on the overall study: AZD1222 recipients given second doses at about 4 weeks or at about 12 weeks were pooled, since spike-specific TCR depth and breadth were not found to differ between the two schedules. TCR sequencing covered roughly 230 trial participants: 207 given two doses of AZD1222 and approximately 26 given two doses of MenACWY control vaccine. Trial participants were enrolled by age into subgroups of 18-55, 56-69 and 70-plus years, and around 140, 26 and 57 TCR-sequenced participants, respectively, were included in these subgroups.

Results and caveats for the whole study, not just this receptor: Participants were mostly white British and included more females than males, and it was suggested by the authors that clonal diversity may have been underestimated. Conclusions about previously exposed vaccinees were limited because only a handful of AZD1222 recipients were SARS-CoV-2 seropositive at baseline. In the small 56-69-year group, the increase in depth fell short of significance, most likely because of low power. Vaccine-associated CD4 TCRs spanned the whole spike protein, with dominant responses in regions 160-218 and 743-854. Reportedly, close to half of the unique spike-specific TCRs recognized epitopes lying outside the regions that are mutated in the B.1.351 and B.1.1.7 variants. Because no day 14 peak-response samples were available, repertoires were characterized only after the peak T cell response. Spike-specific TCR breadth and depth rose significantly after two AZD1222 doses compared with day 0 and with MenACWY recipients.

Reading from cysteine to phenylalanine, the CDR3 counts 16 amino acids. Here the CDR3 DNA is all that survives: 48 bases in frame from base 1. After removal of 4 bases from V and 4 bases from J, the junction retains 6 bases not matched to a gene. The germline V gene encodes CDR1 SGHTA and CDR2 FQGTGA. This receptor was taken from an adult in good health. Sequencing was performed on peripheral blood, taken on day 0 of AZD1222 vaccination. Rearrangement joined TRBV7-3 to TRBJ2-2, with 10 junctional bases fitting TRBD2. The CDR3 protein sequence reads: CASSSLAGAPTGELFF. The nucleotide sequence reads as follows: TGTGCCAGCAGCTCTCTAGCGGGGGCCCCCACCGGGGAGCTGTTTTTT. Joined to the reference TRBV7-3 and TRBJ2-2 proteins, this CDR3 gives the full variable domain: GAGVSQTPSNKVTEKGKYVELRCDPISGHTALYWYRQSLGQGPEFLIYFQGTGAADDSGLPNDRFFAVRPEGSVSTLKIQRTERGDSAVYLCASSSLAGAPTGELFFGEGSRLTVL.